These T cell receptor beta chains were read from a single sample in a study of T cells after yellow fever vaccination. TCRdb re-derived calls from the 5' RACE reads in MiXCR, one entry per CDR3 protein. The sample lists 300,000 to 400,000 distinct CDR3 sequences, roughly an eighth occurring once. Sequenced material: CD4+ T cells sorted from PBMCs, taken 15 days after the yellow fever booster vaccination. These receptors were obtained from a man younger than 35 who received the YFV17D yellow fever vaccine. The conserved cysteine and the conserved F or W are not part of the CDR3 here.

TRBV9	TRBJ2-7	ASSTHGGVAEQY
TRBV6-2/TRBV6-3	TRBJ2-2	ASSRNRGTGELF
TRBV9	TRBJ1-5	ASSAGHLGNQPQH
TRBV5-1	TRBJ2-1	ASSVRISGLYEQF
TRBV11-2	TRBJ2-1	ASSLELGLWQQEGFYEQF
TRBV2	TRBJ2-1	ASTSDSYEQF
TRBV7-2	TRBJ2-3	ASSSPETDTQY
TRBV23-1	TRBJ2-7	ASSQSWEQY
TRBV18	TRBJ1-1	ASSIQVNTEAF
TRBV6-2/TRBV6-3	TRBJ2-3	ASGAGYTDTQY
TRBV24-1	TRBJ2-2	ATSDTSGNTGELF
TRBV5-1	TRBJ2-2	ASSLGTSLGELF
TRBV6-6	TRBJ1-6	ASSYIENSPLH
TRBV7-2	TRBJ1-2	ASSLGRESYGYT
TRBV19	TRBJ2-2	ASSMDSPPGELF
TRBV5-1	TRBJ2-7	ASSTLPGPPYEQY
TRBV7-2	TRBJ1-2	ASSLERHGYT
TRBV20-1	TRBJ1-2	SARDGGYGYT
TRBV20-1	TRBJ2-3	SALGYTQY